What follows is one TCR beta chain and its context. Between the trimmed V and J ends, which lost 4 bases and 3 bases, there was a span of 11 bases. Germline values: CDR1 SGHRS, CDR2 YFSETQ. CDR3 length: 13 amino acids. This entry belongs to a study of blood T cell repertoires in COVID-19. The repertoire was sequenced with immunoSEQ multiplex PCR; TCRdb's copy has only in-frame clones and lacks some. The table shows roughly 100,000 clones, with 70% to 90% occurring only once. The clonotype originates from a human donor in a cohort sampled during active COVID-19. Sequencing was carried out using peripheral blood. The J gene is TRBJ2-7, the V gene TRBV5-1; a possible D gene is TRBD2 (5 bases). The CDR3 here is CASSEGNYYEQYF. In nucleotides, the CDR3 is TGCGCCAGCAGCGAGGGAAATTACTACGAGCAGTACTTC.